The present T cell receptor (beta chain) was sequenced within a study of blood T cells in healthy people across ages. The CDR3 extends over 15 amino acids. V was cut by 7 bases and J by 4 bases, with 17 bases left in between. CDR1 and CDR2 (germline): WSHSY, SAAADI. The authors ran a second PCR of roughly 6 to 12 cycles using a sample-barcoded 5' primer and a J-beta primer mix. Each CDR3 protein is one row after TCRdb ran MiXCR on the 5' RACE reads. The sample shows 1.4 million or so distinct CDR3 sequences, under 55% of them seen only once. Sequenced material: blood. This sequence joins TRBV10-2 and TRBJ1-5; a possible D gene is TRBD1 (5 bases). The sequence was collected from a woman under 30 in good health. The CDR3 bases are TGCGCCAGCAAGTCAGGTCAGGGTGGTAATCAGCCCCAGCATTTT. It specifies CASKSGQGGNQPQHF.